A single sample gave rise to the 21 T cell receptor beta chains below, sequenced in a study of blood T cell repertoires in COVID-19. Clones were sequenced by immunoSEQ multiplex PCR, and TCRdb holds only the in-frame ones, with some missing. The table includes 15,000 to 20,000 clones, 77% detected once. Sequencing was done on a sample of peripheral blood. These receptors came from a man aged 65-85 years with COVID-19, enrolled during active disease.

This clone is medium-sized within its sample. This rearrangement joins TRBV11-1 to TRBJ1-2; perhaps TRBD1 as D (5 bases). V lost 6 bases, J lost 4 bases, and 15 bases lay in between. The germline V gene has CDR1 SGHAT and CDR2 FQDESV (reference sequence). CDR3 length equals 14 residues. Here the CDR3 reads CASRPTGDPYGYTF. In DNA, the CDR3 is TGTGCCAGCAGACCCACAGGCGATCCCTATGGCTACACCTTC. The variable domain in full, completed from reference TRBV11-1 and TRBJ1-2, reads EAEVAQSPRYKITEKSQAVAFWCDPISGHATLYWYRQILGQGPELLVQFQDESVVDDSQLPKDRFSAERLKGVDSTLKIQPAELGDSAMYLCASRPTGDPYGYTFGSGTRLTVV.

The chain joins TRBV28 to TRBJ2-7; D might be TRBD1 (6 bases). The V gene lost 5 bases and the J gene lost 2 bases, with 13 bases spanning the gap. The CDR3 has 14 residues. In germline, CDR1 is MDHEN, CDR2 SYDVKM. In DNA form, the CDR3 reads TGTGCCAGCAGTCTCCCGGGACACACCTACGAGCAGTACTTC. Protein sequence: CASSLPGHTYEQYF.

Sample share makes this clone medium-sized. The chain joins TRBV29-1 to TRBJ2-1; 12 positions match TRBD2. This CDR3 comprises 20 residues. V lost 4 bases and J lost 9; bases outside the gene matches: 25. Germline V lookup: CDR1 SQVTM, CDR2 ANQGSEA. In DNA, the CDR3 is TGCAGCGTTGGAGGGATTTTTAGTTTTCGGACTAGCGGGAAAAAGGGTGAGCAGTTCTTC. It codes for CSVGGIFSFRTSGKKGEQFF.

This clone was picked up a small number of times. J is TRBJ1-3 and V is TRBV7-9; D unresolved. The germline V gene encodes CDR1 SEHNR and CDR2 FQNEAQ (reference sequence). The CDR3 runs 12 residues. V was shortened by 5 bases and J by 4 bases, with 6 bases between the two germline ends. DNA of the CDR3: TGTGCCAGCAGCCTAAAGGGAAACACCATATATTTT. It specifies CASSLKGNTIYF. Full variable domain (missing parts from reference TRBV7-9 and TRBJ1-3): DTGVSQNPRHKITKRGQNVTFRCDPISEHNRLYWYRQTLGQGPEFLTYFQNEAQLEKSRLLSDRFSAERPKGSFSTLEIQRTEQGDSAMYLCASSLKGNTIYFGEGSWLTVV.

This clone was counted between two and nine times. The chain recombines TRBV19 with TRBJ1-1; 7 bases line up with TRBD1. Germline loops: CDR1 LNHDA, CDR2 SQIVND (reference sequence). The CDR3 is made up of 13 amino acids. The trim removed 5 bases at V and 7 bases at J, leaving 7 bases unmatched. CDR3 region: CASSPRGANEAFF. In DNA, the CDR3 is TGTGCCAGTAGTCCCAGGGGGGCGAATGAAGCTTTCTTT.

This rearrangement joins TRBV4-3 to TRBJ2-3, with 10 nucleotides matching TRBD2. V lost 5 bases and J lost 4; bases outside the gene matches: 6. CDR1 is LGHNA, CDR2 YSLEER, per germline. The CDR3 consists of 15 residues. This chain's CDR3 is CASSTERGGADTQYF. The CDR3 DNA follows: TGCGCCAGCAGCACCGAGCGGGGGGGCGCAGATACGCAGTATTTT.

CDR3: CASKGGQSNQPQHF. In DNA, the CDR3 is TGTGCCAGCAAGGGGGGACAGAGCAATCAGCCCCAGCATTTT. The genes are TRBV21-1 and TRBJ1-5; the DNA was not compared with TRBD1, the D call given in the table. TRBV21-1 counts as a pseudogene. CDR3 length equals 14 residues.

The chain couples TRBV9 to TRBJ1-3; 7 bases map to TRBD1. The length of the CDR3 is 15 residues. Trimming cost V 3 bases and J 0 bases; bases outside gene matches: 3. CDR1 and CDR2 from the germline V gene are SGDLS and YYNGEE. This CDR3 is CASSDRGSSGNTIYF. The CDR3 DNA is TGTGCCAGCAGCGACAGGGGTAGCTCTGGAAACACCATATATTTT.

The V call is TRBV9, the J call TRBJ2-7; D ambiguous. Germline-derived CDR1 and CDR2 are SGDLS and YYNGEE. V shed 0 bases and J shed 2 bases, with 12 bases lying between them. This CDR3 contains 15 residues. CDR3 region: CASSVGVPITYEQYF. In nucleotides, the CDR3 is TGTGCCAGCAGCGTAGGAGTACCGATTACCTACGAGCAGTACTTC.

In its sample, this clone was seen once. The CDR3 here is CASSTVGQAFVAEAFF. The CDR3 nucleotides are TGTGCCAGCAGTACCGTGGGACAGGCTTTTGTGGCTGAAGCTTTCTTT. The V and J genes are TRBV6-2 or TRBV6-3 and TRBJ1-1; 8 bases map to TRBD1. This CDR3 has 16 amino acids. J gave up 6 bases and V 5 bases, and 14 bases lay outside the gene matches. The germline CDR1 and CDR2 sequences are MNHEY and SVGEGT.

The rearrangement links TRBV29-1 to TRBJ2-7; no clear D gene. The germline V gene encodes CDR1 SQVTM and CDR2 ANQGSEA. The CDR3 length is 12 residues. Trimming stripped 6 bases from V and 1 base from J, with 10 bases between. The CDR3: CSVTTISYEQYF. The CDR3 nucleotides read TGCAGCGTAACCACAATTTCCTACGAGCAGTACTTC.

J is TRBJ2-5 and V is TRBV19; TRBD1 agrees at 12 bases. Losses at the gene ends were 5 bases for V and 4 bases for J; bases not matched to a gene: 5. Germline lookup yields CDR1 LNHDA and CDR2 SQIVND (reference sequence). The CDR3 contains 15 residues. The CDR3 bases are TGTGCCAGTAGTCCCGGGACAGGGGGCGCAGAGACCCAGTACTTC. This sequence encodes CASSPGTGGAETQYF.

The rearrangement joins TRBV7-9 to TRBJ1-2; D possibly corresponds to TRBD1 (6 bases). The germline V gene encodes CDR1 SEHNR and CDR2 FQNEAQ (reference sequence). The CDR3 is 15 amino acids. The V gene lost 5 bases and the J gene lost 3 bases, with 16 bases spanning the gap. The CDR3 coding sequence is TGTGCCAGCAGCCCGACACAGGGCCCATACTATGGCTACACCTTC. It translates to CASSPTQGPYYGYTF.

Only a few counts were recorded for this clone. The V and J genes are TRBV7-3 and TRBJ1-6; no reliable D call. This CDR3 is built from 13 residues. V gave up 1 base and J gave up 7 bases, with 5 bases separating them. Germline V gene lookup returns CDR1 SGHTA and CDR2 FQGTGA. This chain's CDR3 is CASSLSQNSPLHF. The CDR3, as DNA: TGTGCCAGCAGCTTAAGTCAGAATTCACCCCTCCACTTT.

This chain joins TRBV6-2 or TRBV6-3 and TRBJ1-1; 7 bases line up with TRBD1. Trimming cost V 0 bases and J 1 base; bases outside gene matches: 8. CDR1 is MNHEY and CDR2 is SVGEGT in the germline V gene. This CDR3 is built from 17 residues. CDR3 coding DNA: TGTGCCAGCAGTTACTCGATCTTCGGGACAGCGAACACTGAAGCTTTCTTT. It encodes CASSYSIFGTANTEAFF.

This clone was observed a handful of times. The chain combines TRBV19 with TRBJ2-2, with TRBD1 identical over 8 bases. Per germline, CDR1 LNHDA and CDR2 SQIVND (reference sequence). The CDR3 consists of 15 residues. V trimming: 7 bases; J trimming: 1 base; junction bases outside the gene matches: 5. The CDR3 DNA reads TGTGCCAGTAACCGGGACAGGCGGAACACCGGGGAGCTGTTTTTT. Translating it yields CASNRDRRNTGELFF.

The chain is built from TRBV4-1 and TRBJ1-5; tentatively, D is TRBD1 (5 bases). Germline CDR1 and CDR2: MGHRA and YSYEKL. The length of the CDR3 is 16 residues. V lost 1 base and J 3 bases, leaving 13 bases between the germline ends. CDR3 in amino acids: CASSQGTGGLNQPQHF. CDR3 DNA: TGCGCCAGCAGCCAAGGTACGGGGGGACTCAATCAGCCCCAGCATTTT.

In DNA form, the CDR3 reads TGTGCCAGCAGCTCCAAGGGGGCGGGGGAGACCCAGTACTTC. Encoded protein: CASSSKGAGETQYF. J is TRBJ2-5 and V is TRBV7-3; D is possibly TRBD1 (7 bases). CDR3 length equals 14 residues. Germline values: CDR1 SGHTA, CDR2 FQGTGA. V lost 4 bases to trimming and J lost 5 bases, with 14 bases between them. Full variable domain (remainder filled in from reference TRBV7-3 and TRBJ2-5): GAGVSQTPSNKVTEKGKYVELRCDPISGHTALYWYRQSLGQGPEFLIYFQGTGAADDSGLPNDRFFAVRPEGSVSTLKIQRTERGDSAVYLCASSSKGAGETQYFGPGTRLLVL.

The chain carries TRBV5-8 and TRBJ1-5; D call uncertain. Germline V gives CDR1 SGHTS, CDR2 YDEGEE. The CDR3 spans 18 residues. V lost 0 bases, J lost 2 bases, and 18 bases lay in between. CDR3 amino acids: CASSLGWLSGMGNQPQHF. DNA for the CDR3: TGTGCCAGCAGCTTGGGGTGGCTGTCGGGAATGGGCAATCAGCCCCAGCATTTT.

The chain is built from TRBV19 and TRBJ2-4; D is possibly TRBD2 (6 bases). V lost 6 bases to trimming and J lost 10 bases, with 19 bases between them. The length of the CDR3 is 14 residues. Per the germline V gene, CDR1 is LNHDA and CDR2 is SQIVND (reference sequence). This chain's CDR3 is CASRMRGGEDIQYF. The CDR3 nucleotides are TGTGCCAGTAGGATGAGGGGAGGAGAGGATATTCAGTACTTC.

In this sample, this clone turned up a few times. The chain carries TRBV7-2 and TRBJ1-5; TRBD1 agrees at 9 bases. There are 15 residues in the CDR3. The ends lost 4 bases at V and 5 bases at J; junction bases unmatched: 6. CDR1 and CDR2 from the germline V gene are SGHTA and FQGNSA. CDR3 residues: CASSSKDRGYQPQHF. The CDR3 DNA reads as TGTGCCAGCAGCTCCAAAGACAGGGGGTATCAGCCCCAGCATTTT.